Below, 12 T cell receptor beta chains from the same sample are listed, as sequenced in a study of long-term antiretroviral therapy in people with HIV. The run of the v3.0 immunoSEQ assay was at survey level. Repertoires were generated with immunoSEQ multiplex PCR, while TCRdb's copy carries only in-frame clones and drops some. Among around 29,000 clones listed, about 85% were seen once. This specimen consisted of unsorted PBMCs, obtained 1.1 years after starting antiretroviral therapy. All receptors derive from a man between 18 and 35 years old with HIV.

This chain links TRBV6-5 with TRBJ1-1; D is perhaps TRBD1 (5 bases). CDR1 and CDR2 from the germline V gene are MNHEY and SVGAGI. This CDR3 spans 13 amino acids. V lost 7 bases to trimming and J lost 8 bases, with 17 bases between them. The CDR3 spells CASTPNRRTEAFF. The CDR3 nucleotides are TGTGCCAGCACCCCGAACCGAAGGACAGAAGCTTTCTTT.

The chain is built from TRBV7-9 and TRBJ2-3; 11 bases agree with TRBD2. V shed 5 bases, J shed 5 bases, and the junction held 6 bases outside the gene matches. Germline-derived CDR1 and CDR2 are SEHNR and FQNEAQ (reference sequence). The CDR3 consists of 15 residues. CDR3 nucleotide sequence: TGTGCCAGCAGCCTTAGCGGGGGGGCAGAAGATACGCAGTATTTT. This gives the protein CASSLSGGAEDTQYF.

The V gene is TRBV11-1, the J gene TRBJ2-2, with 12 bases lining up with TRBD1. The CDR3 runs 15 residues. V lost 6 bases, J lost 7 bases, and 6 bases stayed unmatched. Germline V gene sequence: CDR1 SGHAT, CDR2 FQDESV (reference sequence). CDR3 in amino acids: CASRTGTGGFGELFF. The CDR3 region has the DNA TGTGCCAGCAGAACCGGGACAGGGGGCTTCGGGGAGCTGTTTTTT.

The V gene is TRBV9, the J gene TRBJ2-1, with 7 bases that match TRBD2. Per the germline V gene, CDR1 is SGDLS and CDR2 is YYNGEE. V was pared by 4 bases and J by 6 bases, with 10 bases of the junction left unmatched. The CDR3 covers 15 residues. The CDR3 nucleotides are TGTGCCAGCAGCCCCCCGGCGGGAGCGGTCAATGAGCAGTTCTTC. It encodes CASSPPAGAVNEQFF.

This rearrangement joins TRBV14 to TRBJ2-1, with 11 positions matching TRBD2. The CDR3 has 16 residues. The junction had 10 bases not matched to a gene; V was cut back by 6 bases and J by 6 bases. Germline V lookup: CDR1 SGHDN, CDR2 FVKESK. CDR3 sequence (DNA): TGTGCCAGCAGTCACGTTAGCGGGAGGGCCCTCAATGAGCAGTTCTTC. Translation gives CASSHVSGRALNEQFF.

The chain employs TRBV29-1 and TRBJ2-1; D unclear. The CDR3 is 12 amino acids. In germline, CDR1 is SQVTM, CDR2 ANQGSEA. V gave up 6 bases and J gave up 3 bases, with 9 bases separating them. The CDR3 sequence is CSVQPNYNEQFF. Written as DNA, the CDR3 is TGCAGCGTGCAGCCAAACTACAATGAGCAGTTCTTC.

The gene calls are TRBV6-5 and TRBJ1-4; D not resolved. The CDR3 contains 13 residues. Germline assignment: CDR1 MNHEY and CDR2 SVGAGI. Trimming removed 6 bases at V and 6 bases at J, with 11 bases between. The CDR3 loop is CASRLTADEKLFF. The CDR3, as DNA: TGTGCCAGCAGACTAACGGCCGATGAAAAACTGTTTTTT.

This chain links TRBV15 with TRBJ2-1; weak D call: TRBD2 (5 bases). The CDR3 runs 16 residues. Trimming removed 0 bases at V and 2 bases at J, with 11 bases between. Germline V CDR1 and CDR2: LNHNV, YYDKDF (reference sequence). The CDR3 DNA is TGTGCCACCAGCAGAGATTCCGTGGGAGCCTACAATGAGCAGTTCTTC. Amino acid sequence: CATSRDSVGAYNEQFF.

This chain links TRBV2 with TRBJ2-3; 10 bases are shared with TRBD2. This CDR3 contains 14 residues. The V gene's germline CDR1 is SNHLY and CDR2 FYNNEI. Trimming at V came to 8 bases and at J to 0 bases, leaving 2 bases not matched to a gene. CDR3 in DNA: TGTGCCAGCTTAGCGGGGGGTAGCACAGATACGCAGTATTTT. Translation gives CASLAGGSTDTQYF.

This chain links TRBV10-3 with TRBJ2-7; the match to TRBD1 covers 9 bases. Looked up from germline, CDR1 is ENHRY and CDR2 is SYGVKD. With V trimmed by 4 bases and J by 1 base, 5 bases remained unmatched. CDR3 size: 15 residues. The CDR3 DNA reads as TGTGCCATCAGTGCGCCGGGACAGGGATCCTACGAGCAGTACTTC. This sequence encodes CAISAPGQGSYEQYF.

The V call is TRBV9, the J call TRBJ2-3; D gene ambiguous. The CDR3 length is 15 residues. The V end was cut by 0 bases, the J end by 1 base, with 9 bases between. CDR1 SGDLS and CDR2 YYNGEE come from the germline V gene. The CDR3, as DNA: TGTGCCAGCAGCGTAGACGAACGACGCACAGATACGCAGTATTTT. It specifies CASSVDERRTDTQYF. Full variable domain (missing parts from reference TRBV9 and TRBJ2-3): DSGVTQTPKHLITATGQRVTLRCSPRSGDLSVYWYQQSLDQGLQFLIQYYNGEERAKGNILERFSAQQFPDLHSELNLSSLELGDSALYFCASSVDERRTDTQYFGPGTRLTVL.

The CDR3 region has the DNA TGTGCCAGCAGCCTACCGGCCGGGGAGCTGTTTTTT. This encodes CASSLPAGELFF. V and J are TRBV27 and TRBJ2-2, with D unclear. This CDR3 has 12 amino acids. The V end was cut by 6 bases, the J end by 6 bases, with 8 bases between. CDR1 is MNHEY, CDR2 SMNVEV, per germline (reference sequence).